This T cell receptor (beta chain) was sequenced for a study of T cell repertoires in cytomegalovirus infection. On the study more broadly: A matching HLA type, together with CMV infection, was signaled by public TCR beta signatures.

As to this clonotype: Its antigen is currently unknown.

Whole-study findings and limits: Frequencies of public TCR beta families were cumulated, and this identified carriers of CMV plus the relevant HLA. HLA-C-restricted CMV-specific TCR beta clonotypes were dominant in the ex vivo response.

V was pared by 4 bases and J by 0 bases, with 8 bases between. Per the germline V gene, CDR1 is SGHRS and CDR2 is YFSETQ. The CDR3 totals 13 residues. One entry per CDR3 protein results from TCRdb running MiXCR on the reads. The sample has approximately 500,000 distinct CDR3 sequences, approximately 15% seen once; the top ten hold 24%. Source material: CD8+ T cells from PBMCs. This rearrangement joins TRBV5-1 to TRBJ2-7; D is undetermined. The TCR comes from a human donor in good health (CMV status not recorded). Some clones in this sample may be carry-over from other donors' samples. CDR3 DNA: TGCGCCAGCAGCGATGGAACCTCCTACGAGCAGTACTTC. This translates into CASSDGTSYEQYF.